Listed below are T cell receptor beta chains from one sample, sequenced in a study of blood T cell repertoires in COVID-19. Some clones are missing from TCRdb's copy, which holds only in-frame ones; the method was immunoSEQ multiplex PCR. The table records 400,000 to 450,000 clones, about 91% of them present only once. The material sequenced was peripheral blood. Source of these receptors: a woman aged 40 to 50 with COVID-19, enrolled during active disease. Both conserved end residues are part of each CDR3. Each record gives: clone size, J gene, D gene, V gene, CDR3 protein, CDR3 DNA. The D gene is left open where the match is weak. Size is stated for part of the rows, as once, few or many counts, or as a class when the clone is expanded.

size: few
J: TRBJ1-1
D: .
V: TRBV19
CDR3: CAVGRQGGTEAFF
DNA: TGTGCCGTAGGAAGGCAGGGAGGAACTGAAGCTTTCTTT

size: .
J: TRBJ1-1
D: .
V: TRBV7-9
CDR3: CASSLTQDPNTEAFF
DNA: TGTGCCAGCAGCCTAACACAGGACCCGAACACTGAAGCTTTCTTT

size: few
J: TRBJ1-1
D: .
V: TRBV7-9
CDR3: CASSQRADTEAFF
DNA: TGTGCCAGCAGCCAACGTGCGGACACTGAAGCTTTCTTT

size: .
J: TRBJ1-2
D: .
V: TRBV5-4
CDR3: CASSLSTANYGYTF
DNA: TGTGCCAGCAGCTTGAGTACGGCTAACTATGGCTACACCTTC

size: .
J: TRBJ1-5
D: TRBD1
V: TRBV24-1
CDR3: CATSDHRGSSNQPQHF
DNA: TGTGCCACCAGTGATCACAGGGGATCTAGCAATCAGCCCCAGCATTTT

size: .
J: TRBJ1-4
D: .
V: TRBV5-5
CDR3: CASSSTDSLLEKRFF
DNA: TGTGCCAGCAGCTCAACGGACAGTCTACTTGAAAAACGGTTTTTT

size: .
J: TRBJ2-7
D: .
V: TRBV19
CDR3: CASSIVRTSRYEQYF
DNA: TGTGCCAGTAGTATAGTCCGGACATCTCGCTACGAGCAGTACTTC

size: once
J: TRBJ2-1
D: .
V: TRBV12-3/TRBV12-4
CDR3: CASSRERNNEQFF
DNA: TGTGCCAGCAGTCGGGAGCGCAATAATGAGCAGTTCTTC

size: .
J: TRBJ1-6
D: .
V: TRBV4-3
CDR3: CASSQDRASPLHF
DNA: TGCGCCAGCAGCCAAGACAGGGCTTCACCCCTCCACTTT

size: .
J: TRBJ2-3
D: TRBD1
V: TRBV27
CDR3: CASRLGQGASTDTQYF
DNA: TGTGCCAGCAGACTTGGACAGGGGGCTAGCACAGATACGCAGTATTTT

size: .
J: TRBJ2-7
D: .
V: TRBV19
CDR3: CASSIAGQDPYEQYF
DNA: TGTGCCAGTAGTATCGCGGGGCAAGATCCCTACGAGCAGTACTTC

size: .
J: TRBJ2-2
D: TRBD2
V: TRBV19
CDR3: CASSILFVGVSGTNGELFF
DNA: TGTGCCAGTAGTATTTTGTTTGTGGGCGTTTCAGGGACTAACGGGGAGCTGTTTTTT

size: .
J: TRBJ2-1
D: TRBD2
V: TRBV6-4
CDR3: CASSDSSSTSGGANEQFF
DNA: TGTGCCAGCAGTGACTCGAGTAGCACTAGCGGGGGGGCAAATGAGCAGTTCTTC

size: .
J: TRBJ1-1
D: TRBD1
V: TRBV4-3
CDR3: CASSQMTGGEMNTEAFF
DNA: TGCGCCAGCAGCCAGATGACAGGGGGCGAAATGAACACTGAAGCTTTCTTT

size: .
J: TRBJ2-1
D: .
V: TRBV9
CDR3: CASSVTEQSYNEQFF
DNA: TGTGCCAGCAGCGTTACAGAACAATCCTACAATGAGCAGTTCTTC

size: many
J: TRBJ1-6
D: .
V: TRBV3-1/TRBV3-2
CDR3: CASRPPQSQALHF
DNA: TGTGCCAGCAGACCACCGCAGAGTCAGGCCCTCCACTTT

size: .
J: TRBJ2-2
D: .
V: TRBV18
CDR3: CASSPRDTGELFF
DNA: TGTGCCAGCTCACCCAGGGATACCGGGGAGCTGTTTTTT